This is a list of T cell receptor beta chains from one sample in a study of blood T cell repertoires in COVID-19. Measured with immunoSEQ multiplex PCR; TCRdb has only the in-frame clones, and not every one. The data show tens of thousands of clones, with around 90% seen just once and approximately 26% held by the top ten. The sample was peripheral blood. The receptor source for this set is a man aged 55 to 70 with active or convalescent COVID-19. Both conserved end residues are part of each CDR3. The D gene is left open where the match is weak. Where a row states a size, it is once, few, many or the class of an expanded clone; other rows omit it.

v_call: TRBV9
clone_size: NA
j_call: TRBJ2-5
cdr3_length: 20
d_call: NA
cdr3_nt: TGTGCCAGCAGCGTAGACGCGGCGGGGACAGTCGAAAGTAGTCAAGAGACCCAGTACTTC
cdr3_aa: CASSVDAAGTVESSQETQYF

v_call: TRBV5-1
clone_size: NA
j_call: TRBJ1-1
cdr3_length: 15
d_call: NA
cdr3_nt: TGCGCCAGCAGCTTGGGGCCTCATAGGGGTCATGAAGCTTTCTTT
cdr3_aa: CASSLGPHRGHEAFF

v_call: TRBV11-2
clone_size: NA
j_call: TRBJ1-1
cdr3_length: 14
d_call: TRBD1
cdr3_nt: TGTGCCAGCAGCCTCGACAGGGTCGGAGCTGAAGCTTTCTTT
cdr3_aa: CASSLDRVGAEAFF

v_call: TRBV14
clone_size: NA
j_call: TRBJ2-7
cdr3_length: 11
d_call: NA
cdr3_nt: TGTGCCAGCAGTGGTAAGCTCGAGCAGTACTTC
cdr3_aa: CASSGKLEQYF

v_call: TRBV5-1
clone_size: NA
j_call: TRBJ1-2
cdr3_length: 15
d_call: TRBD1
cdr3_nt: TGCGCCAGCAGCATCTGGGACAGAAGTTTCTATGGCTACACCTTC
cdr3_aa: CASSIWDRSFYGYTF

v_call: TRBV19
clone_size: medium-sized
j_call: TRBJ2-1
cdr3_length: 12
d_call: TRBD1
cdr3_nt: TGTGCCAGTGGACAGGGCTACAATGAGCAGTTCTTC
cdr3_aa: CASGQGYNEQFF

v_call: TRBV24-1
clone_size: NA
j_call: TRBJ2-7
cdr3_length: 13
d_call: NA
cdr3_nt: TGTGCCACCAGTGACCGCAGGGGCCACGAGCAGTACTTC
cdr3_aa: CATSDRRGHEQYF

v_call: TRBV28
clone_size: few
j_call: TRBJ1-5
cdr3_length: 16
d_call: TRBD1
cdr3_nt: TGTGCCAGCAGTTCAGCCGGGACAGGGGGCGTAAAAGCCCAGCATTTT
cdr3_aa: CASSSAGTGGVKAQHF

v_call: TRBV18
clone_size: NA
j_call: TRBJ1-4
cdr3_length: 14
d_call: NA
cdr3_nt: TGTGCCAGCTCACCACCTCCGAGAAACGAAAAACTGTTTTTT
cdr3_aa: CASSPPPRNEKLFF

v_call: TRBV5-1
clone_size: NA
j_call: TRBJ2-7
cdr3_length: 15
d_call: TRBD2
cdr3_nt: TGCGCCAGCAGCTTGGATGTGGGAGGGAATTACGAGCAGTACTTC
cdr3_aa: CASSLDVGGNYEQYF

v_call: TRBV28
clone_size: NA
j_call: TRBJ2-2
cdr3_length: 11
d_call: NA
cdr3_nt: TGTGCCAGCAGTTTGCGAGGGGAGCTGTTTTTT
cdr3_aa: CASSLRGELFF

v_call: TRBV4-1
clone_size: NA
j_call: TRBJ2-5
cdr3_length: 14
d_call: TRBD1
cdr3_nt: TGCGCCAGCAGCCCTAGGCAGGGGGTAGTGACCCAGTACTTC
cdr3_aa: CASSPRQGVVTQYF

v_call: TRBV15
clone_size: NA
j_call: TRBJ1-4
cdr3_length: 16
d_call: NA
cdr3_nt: TGTGCCACCAGCAGAGGACAGGTTACAACTAATGAAAAACTGTTTTTT
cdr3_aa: CATSRGQVTTNEKLFF

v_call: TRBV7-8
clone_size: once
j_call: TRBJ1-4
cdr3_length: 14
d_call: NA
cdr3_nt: TGTGCCAGCAGCCCCGACAGGTGGAATGAAAAACTGTTTTTT
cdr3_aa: CASSPDRWNEKLFF

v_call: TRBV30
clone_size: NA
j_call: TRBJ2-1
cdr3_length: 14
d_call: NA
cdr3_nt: TGTGCCTGGAGTTCAGGGGCGAGGTACAATGAGCAGTTCTTC
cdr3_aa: CAWSSGARYNEQFF

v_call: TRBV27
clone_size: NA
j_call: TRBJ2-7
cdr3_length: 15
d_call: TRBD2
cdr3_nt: TGTGCCAGCAGTTTATTCCCTAGCGGGAAATACGAGCAGTACTTC
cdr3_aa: CASSLFPSGKYEQYF

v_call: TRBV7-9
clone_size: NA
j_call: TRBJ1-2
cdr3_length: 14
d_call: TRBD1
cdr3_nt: TGTGCCAGCAGCCAGGACAGGGAAAGCCATGGCTACACCTTC
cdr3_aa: CASSQDRESHGYTF

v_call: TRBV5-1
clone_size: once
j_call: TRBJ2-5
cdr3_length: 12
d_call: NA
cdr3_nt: TGCGCCAGCAGCTTGGAGGGGGAGACCCAGTACTTC
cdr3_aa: CASSLEGETQYF

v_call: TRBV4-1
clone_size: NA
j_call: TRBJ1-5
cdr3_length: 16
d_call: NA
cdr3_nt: TGCGCCAGCAGCCAAGATCCCGGGGGGGGCAATCAGCCCCAGCATTTT
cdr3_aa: CASSQDPGGGNQPQHF

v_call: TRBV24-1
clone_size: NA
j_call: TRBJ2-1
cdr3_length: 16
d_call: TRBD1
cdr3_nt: TGTGCCACCAGTGAGTCCGGGACAGGGGGCTCTCGGGAGCAGTTCTTC
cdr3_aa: CATSESGTGGSREQFF

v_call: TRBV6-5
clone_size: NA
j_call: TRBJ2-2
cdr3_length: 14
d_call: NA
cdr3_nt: TGTGCCAGCGGCGGGACTTCGAACACCGGGGAGCTGTTTTTT
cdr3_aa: CASGGTSNTGELFF

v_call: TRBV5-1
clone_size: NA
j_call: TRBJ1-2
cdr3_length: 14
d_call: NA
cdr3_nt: TGCGCCAGCAGCTCGACCACGGGGGGAGATGGCTACACCTTC
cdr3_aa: CASSSTTGGDGYTF

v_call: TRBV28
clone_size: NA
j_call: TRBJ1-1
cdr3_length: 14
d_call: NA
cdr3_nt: TGTGCCAGCAGTCTAAATGGGGCGAAGACTGAAGCTTTCTTT
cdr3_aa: CASSLNGAKTEAFF

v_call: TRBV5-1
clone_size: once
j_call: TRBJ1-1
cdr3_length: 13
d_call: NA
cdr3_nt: TGCGCCAGCAGCTTACTGTCCGGCACTGAAGCTTTCTTT
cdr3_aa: CASSLLSGTEAFF

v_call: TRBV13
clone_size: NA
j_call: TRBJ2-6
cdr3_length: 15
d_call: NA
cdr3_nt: TGTGCCAGCAGCTTCCTAGTCCCTGGGGCCAACGTCCTGACTTTC
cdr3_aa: CASSFLVPGANVLTF

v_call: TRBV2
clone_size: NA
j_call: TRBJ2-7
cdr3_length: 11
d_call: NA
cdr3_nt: TGTGCCAGCGGCGGATCCTACGAGCAGTACTTC
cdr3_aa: CASGGSYEQYF

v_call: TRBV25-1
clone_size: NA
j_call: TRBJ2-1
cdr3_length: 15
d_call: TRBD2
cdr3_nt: TGTGCCAGCAGTGAGGTAGCGGGTATCCACGCTGAGCAGTTCTTC
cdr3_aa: CASSEVAGIHAEQFF

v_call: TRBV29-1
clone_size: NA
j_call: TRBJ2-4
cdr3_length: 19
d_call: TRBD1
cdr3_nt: TGCAGCGTCGTCCCTCGGTTGACAGGGGGACCTTCAGCCAAAAACATTCAGTACTTC
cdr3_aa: CSVVPRLTGGPSAKNIQYF

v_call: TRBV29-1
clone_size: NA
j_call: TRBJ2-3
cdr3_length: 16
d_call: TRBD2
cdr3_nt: TGCAGCTTACGACTAGCGGGAGGAAGGAGCACAGATACGCAGTATTTT
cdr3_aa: CSLRLAGGRSTDTQYF

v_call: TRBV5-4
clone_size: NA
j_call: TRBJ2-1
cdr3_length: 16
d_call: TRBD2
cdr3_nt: TGTGCCAGCAGCTTACTAGCGGGAGGGCCTGACAATGAGCAGTTCTTC
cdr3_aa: CASSLLAGGPDNEQFF

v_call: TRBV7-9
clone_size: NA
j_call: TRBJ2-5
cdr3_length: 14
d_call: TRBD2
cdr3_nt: TGTGCCAGCAGCTTAGCGCGGGGGGGAGAGACCCAGTACTTC
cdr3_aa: CASSLARGGETQYF